A selection of T cell receptor beta chains follows, all from one sample in a study of cytomegalovirus exposure and HLA in healthy donors. Only in-frame clones appear in the TCRdb table, and some are missing; sequencing was by immunoSEQ multiplex PCR. The sample consists of about 78,000 clones, around 58% of them appearing once. The sample consisted of PBMCs. The receptors were gathered from a man under 40 in good health and CMV-seropositive. CDR3s leave out the opening cysteine and the closing phenylalanine or tryptophan. The order of the fields is J gene, CDR3 length, V gene, CDR3 protein.

TRBJ1-2	13	TRBV5-5	ASSLGDRIYYGYT
TRBJ2-7	11	TRBV30	AWGRQGAYEQY
TRBJ1-2	11	TRBV6-5	ASTRDRVGGYT
TRBJ2-5	12	TRBV6-1	AAILAGGPETQY
TRBJ2-2	14	TRBV5-6	ASSLRREVSAGELF
TRBJ1-6	15	TRBV19	ASSGGRGKSIGSPLH
TRBJ1-5	16	TRBV12-2	ASRLVWDRVGRNQPQH
TRBJ2-7	12	TRBV27	ASRRGSAIDEQY
TRBJ2-6	17	TRBV4-1	ASSHGILGRGSGANVLT
TRBJ1-1	13	TRBV6-5	ASSYSFTGNTEAF
TRBJ2-7	11	TRBV21-1	ASGTGVIYEQY
TRBJ1-4	13	TRBV28	ASSSQVTTNEKLF
TRBJ2-3	13	TRBV30	AWALLAGGLDTQY
TRBJ2-7	13	TRBV9	ASSVSPSSAYEQY
TRBJ1-2	12	TRBV29-1	SVEEAGGGYGYT
TRBJ2-5	13	TRBV10-1	ASSELSSGEETQY
TRBJ1-2	12	TRBV7-6	ASSAAGGDYGYT
TRBJ2-7	14	TRBV4-1	ASSQQAGIDSYEQY
TRBJ1-1	13	TRBV18	ASSPLQGQYHEAF
TRBJ2-3	13	TRBV4-2	ASSQGREGPHTQY
TRBJ1-2	12	TRBV5-1	ASSSTGTTYGYT
TRBJ1-3	11	TRBV4-2	ASSQDRANTIY
TRBJ1-2	14	TRBV15	ATSRDSEGAVYGYT
TRBJ1-1	13	TRBV7-2	ASTPSGNRFTEAF
TRBJ2-3	13	TRBV27	ASSLGGRITDTQY
TRBJ2-1	9	TRBV28	ASSFPSEQF
TRBJ1-5	13	TRBV2	ASKAEGPILQPQH
TRBJ1-4	11	TRBV30	AWAGQGGWKLF
TRBJ2-7	14	TRBV27	ASSLRRGTLGHEQY
TRBJ2-2	11	TRBV5-1	ASSYGGTGELF
TRBJ1-1	11	TRBV7-9	ASSESEGTEAF
TRBJ2-7	15	TRBV4-1	ASSQDTGQWSSYEQY
TRBJ2-1	13	TRBV19	ASRRPGQGHNEQF
TRBJ2-7	12	TRBV7-6	ASSLLLAGLEQY
TRBJ2-1	13	TRBV6-1	ASSEYGSSYNEQF
TRBJ2-7	13	TRBV19	ASSPGTGVAYEQY
TRBJ2-1	17	TRBV27	ASSRQGTSGSGSYNEQF
TRBJ1-1	14	TRBV27	ASSFQGNRAYTEAF
TRBJ2-7	12	TRBV30	AWSWKGAAYEQY
TRBJ2-7	13	TRBV10-3	AISELQGPNYEQY
TRBJ1-2	11	TRBV30	AWSRSGVDGYT
TRBJ1-5	13	TRBV6-1	ASRGTGGTNQPQH
TRBJ2-2	12	TRBV5-1	ASSLGQNTGELF
TRBJ1-5	13	TRBV5-5	ASSQGQGGNQPQH
TRBJ2-2	14	TRBV7-9	ASSLVSIEVPGELF
TRBJ2-5	11	TRBV15	ATSSAIQETQY
TRBJ1-1	12	TRBV6-5	ASSSEGGNTEAF
TRBJ2-2	12	TRBV5-1	ASSLAGDSGELF